A single sample gave rise to the 22 T cell receptor beta chains below, sequenced in a study of OX40 agonist ivuxolimab in advanced cancers. Measured with immunoSEQ multiplex PCR; TCRdb has only the in-frame clones, and not every one. The table includes around 26,000 clones, roughly four fifths detected once. Sequenced material: CD4+ or CD8+ T cells sorted from blood, taken in a trial of the OX40 agonist ivuxolimab. The receptors shown here come from an adult with an advanced solid tumor such as melanoma, head and neck, liver or kidney cancer.

The chain carries TRBV28 and TRBJ2-3; weak D call: TRBD2 (5 bases). The CDR3 runs to 14 residues. Trimming pared 5 bases from V and 5 bases from J, leaving 14 bases between. Germline CDR1 is MDHEN and CDR2 is SYDVKM. CDR3 sequence: CASSPGRAVDTQYF. CDR3 nucleotide sequence: TGTGCCAGCAGTCCTGGGCGGGCGGTAGATACGCAGTATTTT.

This clone has a single count. The chain has TRBV10-2 and TRBJ2-3; unclear D gene. Germline V gives CDR1 WSHSY, CDR2 SAAADI. The CDR3 is made up of 14 amino acids. Trimming removed 6 bases from V and 2 bases from J, with 12 bases in between. For the CDR3, the DNA is TGCGCCAGCAGCGCGTCGAGTCCCACAGATACGCAGTATTTT. Protein sequence: CASSASSPTDTQYF.

The chain uses TRBV7-9 and TRBJ2-1; 7 bases align to TRBD2. The germline V gene encodes CDR1 SEHNR and CDR2 FQNEAQ (reference sequence). The V gene end was trimmed by 2 bases and the J gene end by 9 bases; junction bases not matched to a gene: 4. There are 13 residues in the CDR3. The CDR3 DNA sequence: TGTGCCAGCAGCTTAAGCAGGGAGGGTGAGCAGTTCTTC. This translates into CASSLSREGEQFF.

The V gene is TRBV7-9, the J gene TRBJ2-2; 7 bases align to TRBD1. Trimming removed 4 bases from V and 2 bases from J; junction bases left unmatched: 10. The CDR3 runs 17 residues. Germline assignment: CDR1 SEHNR and CDR2 FQNEAQ (reference sequence). This chain's CDR3 is CASSSPRTGINTGELFF. The CDR3 DNA is TGTGCCAGCAGCTCCCCGAGGACAGGAATAAACACCGGGGAGCTGTTTTTT.

This clone appeared many times. This chain joins TRBV28 and TRBJ1-2; TRBD1 is a possible D gene (6 bases). Germline values: CDR1 MDHEN, CDR2 SYDVKM. With 5 bases removed from V and 5 bases from J, the gap between germline ends came to 18 bases. CDR3 length: 15 amino acids. Written as DNA, the CDR3 is TGTGCCAGCAGTCGGGGTTACAGGGAACGATATGGCTACACCTTC. As protein: CASSRGYRERYGYTF.

The rearrangement joins TRBV11-2 to TRBJ2-1; a weak D match, TRBD1 (5 bases). The V end was cut by 1 base, the J end by 3 bases, with 10 bases between. Germline values: CDR1 SGHAT, CDR2 FQNNGV. This CDR3 comprises 15 residues. The CDR3 bases are TGTGCCAGCAGCTTAGGGCAGGGCCGCTACAATGAGCAGTTCTTC. The encoded protein is CASSLGQGRYNEQFF.

V and J are TRBV7-2 and TRBJ2-1; 7 bases align to TRBD2. Germline CDR1 and CDR2: SGHTA and FQGNSA. V shed 5 bases and J 7 bases; nucleotides not matched to a gene: 11. The CDR3 consists of 15 residues. The CDR3 DNA sequence: TGTGCCAGCAGCCTAGGACTAGGCTCTGGTAATGAGCAGTTCTTC. This codes for CASSLGLGSGNEQFF. The variable domain in full, with the rest retrieved from reference TRBV7-2 and TRBJ2-1, is GAGVSQSPSNKVTEKGKDVELRCDPISGHTALYWYRQSLGQGLEFLIYFQGNSAPDKSGLPSDRFSAERTGGSVSTLTIQRTQQEDSAVYLCASSLGLGSGNEQFFGPGTRLTVL.

This clone is judged medium-sized (0.01 to 0.1%). J is TRBJ1-2 and V is TRBV7-9, with TRBD1 as a possible D gene (5 bases). V dropped 4 bases and J dropped 1 base, with 22 bases sitting between them. Germline CDR1 SEHNR, CDR2 FQNEAQ (reference sequence). This CDR3 is 18 amino acids long. The CDR3 DNA is TGTGCCAGCAGCTCTCTCCCGGGACGACTAGGAGATAACTATGGCTACACCTTC. Protein sequence: CASSSLPGRLGDNYGYTF.

This clone was counted only a few times. The rearrangement uses TRBV4-1 and TRBJ1-1; no reliable D call. Trimming shortened V by 3 bases and J by 8 bases, and 13 bases separated the two germline ends. The CDR3 is 13 amino acids. CDR1 and CDR2 (germline): MGHRA, YSYEKL. The CDR3 region is CASSHPYSDEAFF. The CDR3 coding sequence is TGCGCCAGCAGCCATCCCTATTCTGACGAAGCTTTCTTT.

The chain combines TRBV9 with TRBJ2-1; D remains ambiguous. CDR3 length equals 13 residues. The germline V gene encodes CDR1 SGDLS and CDR2 YYNGEE. Trimming shortened V by 6 bases and J by 1 base, and 8 bases separated the two germline ends. The CDR3 loop is CASKSESYNEQFF. In DNA, the CDR3 is TGTGCCAGCAAGTCGGAATCCTACAATGAGCAGTTCTTC.

The rearrangement links TRBV6-5 to TRBJ2-7; the D gene is possibly TRBD2 (5 bases). Germline values: CDR1 MNHEY, CDR2 SVGAGI. This CDR3 is 14 amino acids long. The V gene lost 10 bases and the J gene lost 2 bases, with 18 bases spanning the gap. The CDR3 loop reads CAIPANGLPYEQYF. CDR3 DNA sequence: TGTGCCATCCCAGCAAATGGACTCCCCTACGAGCAGTACTTC.

The chain joins TRBV11-3 to TRBJ2-1; 9 positions agree with TRBD1. CDR1 is SGHNT and CDR2 is YENEEA in the germline V gene. V shed 0 bases, J shed 4 bases, and the junction held 4 bases outside the gene matches. There are 16 residues in the CDR3. CDR3 bases: TGTGCCAGCAGCTTAGACGGGACAGGGTATTACAATGAGCAGTTCTTC. Protein: CASSLDGTGYYNEQFF.

V gene TRBV7-6 combines with J gene TRBJ1-1, with D unclear. V was trimmed by 1 base and J by 3 bases, leaving 6 bases between them. The V gene's germline CDR1 is SGHVS and CDR2 FNYEAQ. CDR3 length: 13 residues. The CDR3 sequence is CASSLGAHTEAFF. DNA for the CDR3: TGTGCCAGCAGCTTAGGGGCCCACACTGAAGCTTTCTTT.

The J gene is TRBJ2-7, the V gene TRBV6-5, with D tentatively TRBD1 (7 bases). This CDR3 is 15 amino acids long. The V and J ends lost 6 bases and 0 bases respectively, with 15 bases between them. From germline, CDR1 is MNHEY and CDR2 SVGAGI. CDR3 nucleotide sequence: TGTGCCAGCAGGGGGGGAACAGGGGTCTCCTACGAGCAGTACTTC. Protein sequence: CASRGGTGVSYEQYF.

The chain employs TRBV7-6 and TRBJ1-2; the D is unclear. Trimming removed 0 bases from V and 5 bases from J, with 7 bases in between. The CDR3 sequence is 13 residues long. Germline lookup yields CDR1 SGHVS and CDR2 FNYEAQ. For the CDR3, the DNA is TGTGCCAGCAGCTTAGCTCCCGGTTATGGCTACACCTTC. Amino acid sequence: CASSLAPGYGYTF.

As DNA, the CDR3 is TGTGCCAGCAGACTAGGGACAGGGGGAGACGAGCAGTACTTC. This codes for CASRLGTGGDEQYF. The chain carries TRBV7-2 and TRBJ2-7, with 11 nucleotides matching TRBD1. Germline CDR1 is SGHTA and CDR2 is FQGNSA. This CDR3 is 14 amino acids long. V lost 6 bases, J lost 5 bases, and 6 bases stayed unmatched.

This sequence joins TRBV5-4 and TRBJ2-1; 11 bases match TRBD2. This CDR3 region has 17 residues. With V trimmed by 1 base and J by 8 bases, 11 bases remained unmatched. Germline V gene sequence: CDR1 SGHNT, CDR2 YYREEE (reference sequence). This CDR3 is CASSLRVLAGVGDEQFF. The CDR3 region has the DNA TGTGCCAGCAGCTTGCGAGTACTAGCGGGGGTGGGCGATGAGCAGTTCTTC.

V gene TRBV19 combines with J gene TRBJ2-1; D is undetermined. From germline, CDR1 is LNHDA and CDR2 SQIVND (reference sequence). The ends were cut back, 3 bases at V and 5 bases at J, with 11 bases in the middle. This CDR3 has 14 residues. CDR3 loop: CASSIIKGDNEQFF. In DNA form, the CDR3 reads TGTGCCAGTAGTATTATTAAAGGCGACAATGAGCAGTTCTTC.

This chain links TRBV28 with TRBJ2-4; TRBD2 aligns across 9 bases. The CDR3 consists of 15 residues. After removal of 4 bases from V and 8 bases from J, the junction contained 9 bases not matched to a gene. CDR1 MDHEN and CDR2 SYDVKM come from the germline V gene. The CDR3 DNA follows: TGTGCCAGCAGTTCGCCTAGCGGGGTTGAGGACATTCAGTACTTC. This gives the protein CASSSPSGVEDIQYF.

The chain couples TRBV28 to TRBJ2-5; TRBD1 might be the D (7 bases). CDR3 size: 14 residues. The ends were cut back, 3 bases at V and 5 bases at J, with 13 bases in the middle. Germline V gives CDR1 MDHEN, CDR2 SYDVKM. The CDR3 loop is CASSLRDSGETQYF. The CDR3 nucleotides are TGTGCCAGCAGTTTGCGGGACAGCGGGGAGACCCAGTACTTC. The variable domain in full, with the rest retrieved from reference TRBV28 and TRBJ2-5, is DVKVTQSSRYLVKRTGEKVFLECVQDMDHENMFWYRQDPGLGLRLIYFSYDVKMKEKGDIPEGYSVSREKKERFSLILESASTNQTSMYLCASSLRDSGETQYFGPGTRLLVL.

The rearrangement uses TRBV15 and TRBJ1-3; D is uncertain. V was pared by 0 bases and J by 0 bases, with 6 bases between. The CDR3 contains 15 residues. Germline CDR1 LNHNV, CDR2 YYDKDF (reference sequence). Written as DNA, the CDR3 is TGTGCCACCAGCAGAGAGAGGAGCTCTGGAAACACCATATATTTT. It is translated as CATSRERSSGNTIYF. Supplemented by reference TRBV15 and TRBJ1-3, the full variable domain reads DAMVIQNPRYQVTQFGKPVTLSCSQTLNHNVMYWYQQKSSQAPKLLFHYYDKDFNNEADTPDNFQSRRPNTSFCFLDIRSPGLGDTAMYLCATSRERSSGNTIYFGEGSWLTVV.

In its sample, this clone is medium-sized. V gene TRBV29-1 combines with J gene TRBJ2-7; the D is unclear. There are 13 residues in the CDR3. Germline loops: CDR1 SQVTM, CDR2 ANQGSEA. Trimming took off 0 bases at V and 2 bases at J, with 8 bases between the two ends. CDR3 region: CSVEDLNTYEQYF. The CDR3 coding sequence is TGCAGCGTTGAAGATCTGAATACCTACGAGCAGTACTTC.